Listed here are 20 T cell receptor beta chains from one sample, sequenced in a study of early T cells in non-severe SARS-CoV-2 infection. One entry per CDR3 protein results from TCRdb running MiXCR on the 5' RACE reads. The sample includes fewer than 85,000 distinct CDR3 sequences, about a sixth seen only once; the top ten take roughly 2.7%. Sequenced material: whole blood. The receptors were gathered from an adult who was a healthcare worker with PCR-confirmed SARS-CoV-2 infection or an uninfected control (not recorded which).

This chain joins TRBV7-8 and TRBJ2-5; 8 bases line up with TRBD2. Trimming took 4 bases from V and 4 from J; bases not matched to a gene: 8. Germline CDR1 SGHVS, CDR2 FQNEAQ. CDR3 size: 15 residues. The CDR3 here is CASSSWSGSTETQYF. The CDR3 DNA sequence: TGTGCCAGCAGCTCTTGGAGCGGGAGCACAGAGACCCAGTACTTC. Drawing the rest from reference TRBV7-8 and TRBJ2-5, the complete variable domain is GAGVSQSPRYKVAKRGQDVALRCDPISGHVSLFWYQQALGQGPEFLTYFQNEAQLDKSGLPSDRFFAERPEGSVSTLKIQRTQQEDSAVYLCASSSWSGSTETQYFGPGTRLLVL.

The genes are TRBV30 and TRBJ2-3; possibly TRBD1 for D (5 bases). The V gene lost 3 bases and the J gene lost 2 bases, with 12 bases spanning the gap. CDR1 GTSNPN and CDR2 SVGIG come from the germline V gene (reference sequence). The CDR3 runs to 14 residues. In DNA, the CDR3 is TGTGCCTGGAGGAGAGACAGATACACAGATACGCAGTATTTT. Translating gives CAWRRDRYTDTQYF.

This clonotype appeared many times. The V gene is TRBV7-2, the J gene TRBJ1-5; no firm D call. Trimming shortened V by 6 bases and J by 3 bases, and 12 bases separated the two germline ends. The V gene's germline CDR1 is SGHTA and CDR2 FQGNSA. The CDR3 has 14 residues. The CDR3 DNA sequence: TGTGCCAGCAGTCTCCTCGGGGTCAATCAGCCCCAGCATTTT. This translates into CASSLLGVNQPQHF.

This clonotype was seen a few times. This chain links TRBV14 with TRBJ2-7; TRBD1 aligns across 9 bases. CDR1 and CDR2 from the germline V gene are SGHDN and FVKESK. Trimming took 5 bases from V and 5 from J; bases not matched to a gene: 13. The CDR3 contains 16 residues. CDR3 in amino acids: CASSSRSGTGFNEQYF. The CDR3 nucleotides are TGTGCCAGCAGCTCAAGATCCGGGACAGGGTTTAACGAGCAGTACTTC.

The gene calls are TRBV20-1 and TRBJ1-5; tentative D call: TRBD1 (6 bases). The V end lost 2 bases, the J end lost 2 bases, and 22 bases lay between the germline ends. This CDR3 comprises 18 residues. From germline, CDR1 is DFQATT and CDR2 SNEGSKA (reference sequence). In DNA, the CDR3 is TGCAGTGCTAGACCTTACCGGGGGCCCGAGGGGGGCAATCAGCCCCAGCATTTT. Amino acid sequence: CSARPYRGPEGGNQPQHF.

There are a few counts of this clonotype. The chain joins TRBV5-1 to TRBJ2-2; 12 nucleotides line up with TRBD2. The CDR3 covers 15 residues. CDR1 and CDR2 from the germline V gene are SGHRS and YFSETQ. V lost 4 bases to trimming and J lost 5 bases; unmatched junction nucleotides: 3. The CDR3 sequence is CASSPGLAGTGELFF. DNA for the CDR3: TGCGCCAGCAGCCCGGGACTAGCGGGTACCGGGGAGCTGTTTTTT. The variable domain in full, completed from reference TRBV5-1 and TRBJ2-2, reads KAGVTQTPRYLIKTRGQQVTLSCSPISGHRSVSWYQQTPGQGLQFLFEYFSETQRNKGNFPGRFSGRQFSNSRSEMNVSTLELGDSALYLCASSPGLAGTGELFFGEGSRLTVL.

This clonotype was seen only a few times. The chain couples TRBV24-1 to TRBJ2-5, with D tentatively TRBD2 (5 bases). CDR3 length equals 11 residues. V was clipped by 5 bases and J by 5 bases, with 5 bases between them. In germline, CDR1 is KGHDR, CDR2 SFDVKD. Written as DNA, the CDR3 is TGTGCCACCAGTGGAGGGGAGACCCAGTACTTC. Its translation is CATSGGETQYF.

This clonotype was seen more than once but under ten times. This chain links TRBV11-2 with TRBJ2-7; TRBD2 agrees at 9 bases. Germline V CDR1 and CDR2: SGHAT, FQNNGV. This CDR3 region has 13 residues. The J segment lost 2 bases and the V segment lost 6 bases, leaving 2 bases of the junction unmatched. The CDR3 coding sequence is TGTGCCAGCAGGCGGGAGGGCCCCTACGAGCAGTACTTC. It is translated as CASRREGPYEQYF.

This clonotype was seen a few times. This sequence joins TRBV30 and TRBJ2-7; D is unclear. From germline, CDR1 is GTSNPN and CDR2 SVGIG (reference sequence). V was trimmed by 3 bases and J by 4 bases, leaving 10 bases between them. This CDR3 has 12 residues. The CDR3 here is CAWSGLGYEQYF. The CDR3 DNA follows: TGTGCCTGGAGCGGTCTCGGGTACGAGCAGTACTTC. The whole variable domain, filled in from reference TRBV30 and TRBJ2-7, reads SQTIHQWPATLVQPVGSPLSLECTVEGTSNPNLYWYRQAAGRGLQLLFYSVGIGQISSEVPQNLSASRPQDRQFILSSKKLLLSDSGFYLCAWSGLGYEQYFGPGTRLTVT.

CDR3 amino acids: CAISPEAYGYTF. The CDR3 bases are TGTGCCATCAGTCCGGAGGCCTATGGCTACACCTTC. The chain employs TRBV10-3 and TRBJ1-2; D remains unclear. Per the germline V gene, CDR1 is ENHRY and CDR2 is SYGVKD. Trimming took off 5 bases at V and 4 bases at J, with 8 bases between the two ends. The CDR3 spans 12 residues.

The V and J genes are TRBV11-3 and TRBJ2-7, with 8 nucleotides matching TRBD1. The CDR3 is made up of 13 amino acids. CDR1 is SGHNT and CDR2 is YENEEA in the germline V gene. The trim removed 3 bases at V and 2 bases at J, leaving 0 bases unmatched. CDR3 amino acids: CASSLDRAYEQYF. The CDR3 DNA is TGTGCCAGCAGCTTGGACAGGGCCTACGAGCAGTACTTC.

This clonotype was seen a handful of times. V is TRBV28 and J is TRBJ2-7; D is possibly TRBD2 (6 bases). This CDR3 has 15 residues. Looked up from germline, CDR1 is MDHEN and CDR2 is SYDVKM. Trimming cost V 3 bases and J 0 bases, with 12 bases left between them. In DNA form, the CDR3 reads TGTGCCAGCAGTTTGGGGGGTGGAAGCTCCTACGAGCAGTACTTC. Residues: CASSLGGGSSYEQYF.

The chain combines TRBV7-8 with TRBJ2-1, with 9 bases that match TRBD1. The ends lost 5 bases at V and 7 bases at J; junction bases unmatched: 15. The V gene's germline CDR1 is SGHVS and CDR2 FQNEAQ. The CDR3 is 17 residues long. In DNA form, the CDR3 reads TGTGCCAGCAGCCCATTGGGGAGGGACAGGGCGGGGAATGAGCAGTTCTTC. Protein product: CASSPLGRDRAGNEQFF. The whole variable domain, filled in from reference TRBV7-8 and TRBJ2-1, reads GAGVSQSPRYKVAKRGQDVALRCDPISGHVSLFWYQQALGQGPEFLTYFQNEAQLDKSGLPSDRFFAERPEGSVSTLKIQRTQQEDSAVYLCASSPLGRDRAGNEQFFGPGTRLTVL.

Concerning this clonotype itself: At one end the junction does not follow the germline gene, possibly because of a read error. The chain links TRBV10-3 to TRBJ2-6; D tentatively fits TRBD1 or TRBD2 (5 bases each). Germline CDR1 reads ENHRY; CDR2 reads SYGVKD. The CDR3 is 14 amino acids. The CDR3 region has the DNA TGTGCCATCGGGGCTAGCTCTGGGGCCGACGTCCTGACTTTC. Protein product: CAIGASSGADVLTF.

This clonotype has a count of ten or more. CDR3 sequence: CASRIVDEQFF. In DNA form, the CDR3 reads TGTGCCAGCAGAATTGTCGATGAGCAGTTCTTC. V usage is TRBV12-3 or TRBV12-4 and J usage is TRBJ2-1; D ambiguous. Trimming left V 6 bases short and J 8 bases short, with 8 bases between. The CDR3 loop spans 11 amino acids.

V gene TRBV18 combines with J gene TRBJ2-7; TRBD1 is a possible D gene (5 bases). The V gene's germline CDR1 is KGHSH and CDR2 LQKENI. V shed 3 bases and J shed 1 base, with 13 bases lying between them. This CDR3 region has 15 residues. CDR3 nucleotides: TGTGCCAGCTCACCGCGACAGCCCCAGTCCTACGAGCAGTACTTC. Its translation: CASSPRQPQSYEQYF.

The chain is built from TRBV6-6 and TRBJ2-3; 14 nucleotides align to TRBD2. This CDR3 contains 16 residues. From germline, CDR1 is MNHNY and CDR2 SVGAGI (reference sequence). Unmatched junction bases numbered 5, after V lost 6 bases and J lost 3 bases. The CDR3 region is CASSMTSGRATDTQYF. The CDR3 DNA reads TGTGCCAGCAGCATGACTAGCGGGAGGGCTACAGATACGCAGTATTTT.

This clonotype was picked up a small number of times. The chain recombines TRBV12-5 with TRBJ1-2, with TRBD1 matching 7 bases. This CDR3 region has 13 residues. V shed 9 bases, J shed 2 bases, and the junction held 6 bases outside the gene matches. CDR1 is LGHNT and CDR2 is FRNRAP in the germline V gene. CDR3 sequence (DNA): TGTGCTAGAAACAGGGGTGAGAACTATGGCTACACCTTC. It translates to CARNRGENYGYTF.

V and J are TRBV28 and TRBJ2-6, with unresolved D. Germline CDR1 and CDR2: MDHEN and SYDVKM. This CDR3 region has 16 residues. Trimming pared 5 bases from V and 0 bases from J, leaving 11 bases between. The chain's CDR3 is CASSPRIGSGANVLTF. In DNA, the CDR3 is TGTGCCAGCAGTCCCCGGATAGGCTCTGGGGCCAACGTCCTGACTTTC. Using reference TRBV28 and TRBJ2-6 for the parts outside the CDR3, the full variable domain is DVKVTQSSRYLVKRTGEKVFLECVQDMDHENMFWYRQDPGLGLRLIYFSYDVKMKEKGDIPEGYSVSREKKERFSLILESASTNQTSMYLCASSPRIGSGANVLTFGAGSRLTVL.

This clonotype was counted only a few times. The CDR3 DNA sequence: TGTGCCAGCTCGGGAGGTCCCAATCAGCCCCAGCATTTT. Translated: CASSGGPNQPQHF. The chain combines TRBV18 with TRBJ1-5; no firm D call. The CDR3 extends over 13 amino acids. V dropped 6 bases and J dropped 3 bases, with 9 bases sitting between them. The germline CDR1 and CDR2 sequences are KGHSH and LQKENI.